Following are 32 T cell receptor beta chains from one sample sequenced in a study of glioma-infiltrating T cells after dendritic cell vaccination. Time point specified: after dendritic cell vaccination, including at tumor progression/relapse. Method: immunoSEQ multiplex PCR; TCRdb's copy keeps in-frame clones and lacks some. The sample records 75,000 to 85,000 clones, around nine tenths being singletons. Sequenced here: blood, sampled after dendritic cell vaccination. These receptors originate from a human donor with glioblastoma.

J is TRBJ2-4 and V is TRBV5-4; 7 bases map to TRBD2. The V gene end was trimmed by 5 bases and the J gene end by 2 bases; junction bases not matched to a gene: 4. This CDR3 is 14 amino acids long. The germline CDR1 and CDR2 sequences are SGHNT and YYREEE (reference sequence). CDR3 amino acids: CASSSGGTKNIQYF. The CDR3 bases are TGTGCCAGCAGTTCCGGGGGGACCAAAAACATTCAGTACTTC.

This clone has a single count. This chain joins TRBV6-5 and TRBJ1-2; possibly TRBD1 for D (6 bases). The CDR3 runs to 14 residues. CDR1 and CDR2 (germline): MNHEY, SVGAGI. V was cut by 4 bases and J by 8 bases, with 17 bases left in between. CDR3 region: CASSSPTTGSGYTF. Here the CDR3 DNA reads TGTGCCAGCAGTTCGCCTACCACAGGGAGCGGCTACACCTTC.

The chain has TRBV19 and TRBJ2-7; 15 bases agree with TRBD2. The ends lost 5 bases at V and 4 bases at J; junction bases unmatched: 6. CDR3 size: 16 residues. CDR1 and CDR2 from the germline V gene are LNHDA and SQIVND (reference sequence). CDR3 nucleotide sequence: TGTGCCAGTAGTTTCGGACTAGCGGGGGGGAAATACGAGCAGTACTTC. This translates into CASSFGLAGGKYEQYF.

The J gene is TRBJ1-2, the V gene TRBV5-4, with TRBD1 as a possible D gene (5 bases). V gave up 2 bases and J gave up 6 bases, with 14 bases separating them. Germline CDR1 is SGHNT and CDR2 is YYREEE (reference sequence). This CDR3 spans 14 amino acids. This chain's CDR3 is CASSFGQGGNGYTF. In nucleotides, the CDR3 is TGTGCCAGCAGCTTTGGCCAGGGCGGTAATGGCTACACCTTC.

The J gene is TRBJ2-1, the V gene TRBV11-2; 14 bases are a match to TRBD2. V dropped 1 base and J dropped 4; count of bases not matched to a gene: 6. The CDR3 is 18 residues long. Germline V gives CDR1 SGHAT, CDR2 FQNNGV. CDR3 DNA sequence: TGTGCCAGCAGCTTAGTGGGGACTAGCGGGGGCCGATACAATGAGCAGTTCTTC. Translated, it gives CASSLVGTSGGRYNEQFF. Based on the CDR3 plus reference TRBV11-2 and TRBJ2-1, the full variable domain is EAGVAQSPRYKIIEKRQSVAFWCNPISGHATLYWYQQILGQGPKLLIQFQNNGVVDDSQLPKDRFSAERLKGVDSTLKIQPAKLEDSAVYLCASSLVGTSGGRYNEQFFGPGTRLTVL.

The gene calls are TRBV7-9 and TRBJ2-7; 10 nucleotides agree with TRBD2. This CDR3 is 17 amino acids long. V was pared by 5 bases and J by 3 bases, with 13 bases of the junction left unmatched. Germline V gives CDR1 SEHNR, CDR2 FQNEAQ (reference sequence). The CDR3 DNA reads as TGTGCCAGCAGCCATTCTAGCGGGGGTAGTTCTTTCTACGAGCAGTACTTC. Translated: CASSHSSGGSSFYEQYF.

This clone has a handful of counts. V usage is TRBV11-3 and J usage is TRBJ1-5; a weak D match, TRBD1 (6 bases). The CDR3 is 12 residues long. Trimming shortened V by 0 bases and J by 9 bases, and 6 bases separated the two germline ends. CDR1 and CDR2 from the germline V gene are SGHNT and YENEEA. The DNA of the CDR3 is TGTGCCAGCAGCTTAGAACAGGGGCCCCAGCATTTT. Protein sequence: CASSLEQGPQHF.

The chain carries TRBV5-1 and TRBJ1-1; a possible D gene is TRBD1 (5 bases). There are 14 residues in the CDR3. Germline values: CDR1 SGHRS, CDR2 YFSETQ. Between the trimmed V and J ends, which lost 4 bases and 0 bases, there was a span of 10 bases. The CDR3 loop is CASSPTDMNTEAFF. The CDR3 DNA is TGCGCCAGCAGCCCTACGGACATGAACACTGAAGCTTTCTTT.

The V and J genes are TRBV9 and TRBJ2-5; possible D gene TRBD2, 7 bases. This CDR3 contains 16 residues. CDR1 SGDLS and CDR2 YYNGEE come from the germline V gene. V was trimmed by 3 bases and J by 4 bases, leaving 19 bases between them. Here the CDR3 reads CASSGRGRGGGETQYF. The CDR3 nucleotides are TGTGCCAGCAGCGGACGGGGGAGGGGGGGAGGAGAGACCCAGTACTTC.

The gene calls are TRBV4-2 and TRBJ2-7, with TRBD1 matching 8 bases. This CDR3 comprises 16 residues. Germline CDR1 is LGHNA and CDR2 is YNFKEQ. V lost 0 bases, J lost 4 bases, and 8 bases stayed unmatched. The CDR3 loop is CASSQDPQGAIYEQYF. The CDR3, as DNA: TGTGCCAGCAGCCAAGATCCCCAGGGGGCAATATACGAGCAGTACTTC.

The chain joins TRBV14 to TRBJ2-1; D possibly corresponds to TRBD2 (6 bases). The CDR3 consists of 13 residues. The germline V and J ends were trimmed by 0 bases and 10 bases, with 10 bases remaining between them. Germline-derived CDR1 and CDR2 are SGHDN and FVKESK. CDR3 in amino acids: CASSQDRGGEQFF. The CDR3 bases are TGTGCCAGCAGCCAAGATCGGGGAGGAGAGCAGTTCTTC.

The rearrangement links TRBV9 to TRBJ2-5; 7 bases are shared with TRBD1. Germline V lookup: CDR1 SGDLS, CDR2 YYNGEE. The CDR3 spans 14 residues. Trimming took 0 bases from V and 5 from J; bases not matched to a gene: 4. CDR3 residues: CASSVADREETQYF. The DNA of the CDR3 is TGTGCCAGCAGCGTAGCCGACAGGGAGGAGACCCAGTACTTC.

The V and J genes are TRBV5-1 and TRBJ1-1; D uncertain. V lost 0 bases, J lost 1 base, and 10 bases lay in between. CDR1 and CDR2 from the germline V gene are SGHRS and YFSETQ. The CDR3 spans 15 residues. CDR3 amino acids: CASSLVNEGNTEAFF. CDR3 nucleotide sequence: TGCGCCAGCAGCTTGGTTAACGAGGGGAACACTGAAGCTTTCTTT.

This clone has just a few counts. The V and J genes are TRBV19 and TRBJ1-4; possible D gene TRBD1, 5 bases. Germline CDR1 and CDR2: LNHDA and SQIVND (reference sequence). The CDR3 length is 15 residues. Trimming took 4 bases from V and 0 from J, leaving 9 bases between them. CDR3 loop: CASSTGGATNEKLFF. For the CDR3, the DNA is TGTGCCAGTAGTACCGGGGGTGCAACTAATGAAAAACTGTTTTTT.

The chain carries TRBV7-2 and TRBJ1-1; TRBD1 is a possible D gene (5 bases). The V end lost 5 bases, the J end lost 4 bases, and 14 bases lay between the germline ends. This CDR3 is built from 14 residues. Looked up from germline, CDR1 is SGHTA and CDR2 is FQGNSA. The CDR3 loop reads CASSPPGGATEAFF. The CDR3 DNA reads as TGTGCCAGCAGCCCCCCCGGGGGAGCCACTGAAGCTTTCTTT.

The rearrangement links TRBV29-1 to TRBJ2-4; 7 nucleotides line up with TRBD2. This CDR3 contains 17 residues. Germline lookup yields CDR1 SQVTM and CDR2 ANQGSEA. Unmatched junction bases numbered 10, after V lost 1 base and J lost 1 base. This chain's CDR3 is CSVEGMVGGVAKNIQYF. The CDR3, as DNA: TGCAGCGTTGAAGGGATGGTGGGGGGGGTGGCCAAAAACATTCAGTACTTC.

V and J are TRBV7-9 and TRBJ2-7; TRBD2 aligns across 12 bases. This CDR3 has 16 residues. Germline lookup yields CDR1 SEHNR and CDR2 FQNEAQ (reference sequence). Germline trimming cut 5 bases from V and 6 bases from J; bases unmatched to any gene: 11. The CDR3 is CASSRLAGDSGVEQYF. The CDR3 DNA follows: TGTGCCAGCAGCCGACTAGCGGGGGACTCGGGGGTCGAGCAGTACTTC. Full variable domain (remainder filled in from reference TRBV7-9 and TRBJ2-7): DTGVSQNPRHKITKRGQNVTFRCDPISEHNRLYWYRQTLGQGPEFLTYFQNEAQLEKSRLLSDRFSAERPKGSFSTLEIQRTEQGDSAMYLCASSRLAGDSGVEQYFGPGTRLTVT.

The V and J genes are TRBV7-8 and TRBJ2-7; D gene uncertain. This CDR3 contains 14 residues. Germline CDR1 and CDR2: SGHVS and FQNEAQ. The V end was cut by 2 bases, the J end by 3 bases, with 11 bases between. The CDR3 sequence is CASSLQQVSYEQYF. CDR3 bases: TGTGCCAGCAGCTTACAGCAGGTTAGCTACGAGCAGTACTTC.

The chain carries TRBV9 and TRBJ1-2; perhaps TRBD1 as D (5 bases). Germline CDR1 is SGDLS and CDR2 is YYNGEE. Trimming took 7 bases from V and 1 from J, leaving 14 bases between them. The CDR3 sequence is 14 residues long. The CDR3 nucleotides are TGTGCCAGCGGGCGACAAGGGGTTAACTATGGCTACACCTTC. Its protein is CASGRQGVNYGYTF.

The rearrangement joins TRBV28 to TRBJ2-1, with TRBD1 identical over 11 bases. The ends lost 5 bases at V and 8 bases at J; junction bases unmatched: 17. The V gene's germline CDR1 is MDHEN and CDR2 SYDVKM. This CDR3 comprises 18 residues. The CDR3 DNA reads TGTGCCAGCAGTCGGGACAGGGGGTCGAGCGGGGCCAGGGATGAGCAGTTCTTC. It translates to CASSRDRGSSGARDEQFF.

This chain uses TRBV29-1 with TRBJ1-1; D is undetermined. Germline V gene lookup returns CDR1 SQVTM and CDR2 ANQGSEA. The CDR3 runs 15 residues. Deletions cut 7 bases from V and 0 bases from J, with 18 bases between. CDR3 in amino acids: CSARGREPLNTEAFF. The CDR3 DNA reads TGCAGCGCCCGAGGGCGGGAGCCACTGAACACTGAAGCTTTCTTT.

The chain joins TRBV11-2 to TRBJ2-1; no reliable D call. Trimming cost V 7 bases and J 6 bases, with 7 bases left between them. Germline V gives CDR1 SGHAT, CDR2 FQNNGV. This CDR3 has 11 amino acids. The CDR3: CASTGGNEQFF. The DNA of the CDR3 is TGTGCCAGCACAGGTGGCAATGAGCAGTTCTTC.

This chain joins TRBV15 and TRBJ1-5, with 11 positions matching TRBD1. Germline V gives CDR1 LNHNV, CDR2 YYDKDF (reference sequence). V lost 5 bases to trimming and J lost 6 bases; unmatched junction nucleotides: 6. The CDR3 is made up of 15 amino acids. CDR3 sequence (DNA): TGTGCCACCAGCTGGGACAGGGGGGATATTCAGCCCCAGCATTTT. Residues: CATSWDRGDIQPQHF.

The chain carries TRBV5-6 and TRBJ2-2; 8 nucleotides line up with TRBD2. This CDR3 has 16 amino acids. J gave up 3 bases and V 4 bases, and 8 bases lay outside the gene matches. Germline-derived CDR1 and CDR2 are SGHDT and YYEEEE. The CDR3 here is CASSPPSGWYTGELFF. CDR3 DNA sequence: TGTGCCAGCAGCCCCCCTAGCGGGTGGTACACCGGGGAGCTGTTTTTT.

J is TRBJ1-4 and V is TRBV2; tentative D call: TRBD1 (6 bases). The CDR3 contains 13 residues. Trimming took 7 bases from V and 8 from J, leaving 14 bases between them. The germline CDR1 and CDR2 sequences are SNHLY and FYNNEI. CDR3 DNA sequence: TGTGCCAGCACAAGGCAGGGGAACGAAAAACTGTTTTTT. It codes for CASTRQGNEKLFF. Variable domain in full (rest from reference TRBV2 and TRBJ1-4): EPEVTQTPSHQVTQMGQEVILRCVPISNHLYFYWYRQILGQKVEFLVSFYNNEISEKSEIFDDQFSVERPDGSNFTLKIRSTKLEDSAMYFCASTRQGNEKLFFGSGTQLSVL.

The CDR3 sequence is CASSLIQGSTYEQYF. CDR3 nucleotide sequence: TGCGCCAGCAGCCTTATACAGGGATCGACCTACGAGCAGTACTTC. J is TRBJ2-7 and V is TRBV4-1; tentative D call: TRBD1 (6 bases). CDR1 is MGHRA, CDR2 YSYEKL, per germline. The CDR3 is 15 residues long. The germline V and J ends were trimmed by 4 bases and 2 bases, with 15 bases remaining between them.

The chain carries TRBV7-9 and TRBJ1-1; D not certain. Germline values: CDR1 SEHNR, CDR2 FQNEAQ (reference sequence). The CDR3 runs 15 residues. Trimming pared 3 bases from V and 4 bases from J, leaving 15 bases between. This CDR3 is CASSFFSLPGTEAFF. DNA for the CDR3: TGTGCCAGCAGCTTTTTTTCCCTCCCCGGCACTGAAGCTTTCTTT.

The genes are TRBV7-2 and TRBJ2-7; a possible D gene is TRBD2 (5 bases). Trimming took 2 bases from V and 0 from J, leaving 5 bases between them. The CDR3 is 13 amino acids. The germline V gene has CDR1 SGHTA and CDR2 FQGNSA. The CDR3 nucleotides read TGTGCCAGCAGCTTACGGGACTCCTACGAGCAGTACTTC. This translates into CASSLRDSYEQYF. The complete variable domain, with remaining parts taken from reference TRBV7-2 and TRBJ2-7, reads GAGVSQSPSNKVTEKGKDVELRCDPISGHTALYWYRQSLGQGLEFLIYFQGNSAPDKSGLPSDRFSAERTGGSVSTLTIQRTQQEDSAVYLCASSLRDSYEQYFGPGTRLTVT.

The gene calls are TRBV6-6 and TRBJ2-1; TRBD2 aligns across 7 bases. Trimming cost V 0 bases and J 7 bases; bases outside gene matches: 6. CDR1 and CDR2 (germline): MNHNY, SVGAGI (reference sequence). The CDR3 extends over 15 amino acids. The CDR3 nucleotides read TGTGCCAGCAGTTACTCGGGGGGGGTTTTTAATGAGCAGTTCTTC. It encodes CASSYSGGVFNEQFF.

The chain is built from TRBV7-2 and TRBJ2-7; 14 bases match TRBD2. Germline V CDR1 and CDR2: SGHTA, FQGNSA. The CDR3 sequence is 19 residues long. V shed 3 bases and J 4 bases; nucleotides not matched to a gene: 14. The CDR3 is CASSFGTSGSLGLGYEQYF. CDR3 nucleotides: TGTGCCAGCAGCTTCGGGACTAGCGGGAGTTTGGGGCTCGGGTACGAGCAGTACTTC.

This chain connects TRBV5-1 to TRBJ2-5; 8 bases match TRBD2. Germline V gives CDR1 SGHRS, CDR2 YFSETQ. After removal of 1 base from V and 5 bases from J, the junction contained 7 bases not matched to a gene. The CDR3 contains 15 residues. The CDR3 nucleotides read TGCGCCAGCAGCTTGATAACGGGAGGGTGGGAGACCCAGTACTTC. This gives the protein CASSLITGGWETQYF.

With regard to this clone: Other nucleotide sequences in the sample specify the same CDR3. This chain uses TRBV5-1 with TRBJ2-3; D is perhaps TRBD1 (5 bases). CDR3 size: 14 residues. Trimming shortened V by 0 bases and J by 0 bases, and 5 bases separated the two germline ends. The germline gives CDR1 SGHRS, CDR2 YFSETQ. The CDR3, as DNA: TGCGCCAGCAGCTTGGGACAGAGCACAGATACGCAGTATTTT. Translation: CASSLGQSTDTQYF.